Shown below are 15 T cell receptor beta chains from a single sample sequenced in a study of blood T cells in healthy people across ages. A J-beta primer mix and a sample-barcoded 5' primer were used in a second PCR of about 7 to 12 cycles. Each CDR3 protein gets one entry after TCRdb re-called the 5' RACE reads with MiXCR. This table has about 970,000 distinct CDR3 sequences, roughly half appearing once. Sequencing was done on a sample of blood. Receptors were obtained from a woman aged 55 to 70 in good health.

This clonotype was found many times. The V call is TRBV12-3 or TRBV12-4, the J call TRBJ2-7; no clear D. Trimming cost V 7 bases and J 3 bases, with 16 bases left between them. This CDR3 comprises 14 residues. The CDR3 DNA reads as TGTGCCAGCACTTCCATCGACACCTACTACGAGCAGTACTTC. It yields the protein CASTSIDTYYEQYF.

The chain employs TRBV12-3 or TRBV12-4 and TRBJ2-3; 10 bases map to TRBD1. V shed 5 bases and J 3 bases; nucleotides not matched to a gene: 8. The CDR3 is made up of 16 amino acids. DNA for the CDR3: TGTGCCAGCAGTCCAACCGGGACAGGGGCAACAGATACGCAGTATTTT. Translated: CASSPTGTGATDTQYF.

The gene calls are TRBV2 and TRBJ1-2; D is perhaps TRBD1 (6 bases). Germline-derived CDR1 and CDR2 are SNHLY and FYNNEI. The CDR3 loop spans 12 amino acids. V was clipped by 7 bases and J by 4 bases, with 10 bases between them. CDR3 coding DNA: TGTGCCAGCACCACAGGGAGCTATGGCTACACCTTC. Its translation is CASTTGSYGYTF.

V is TRBV4-1 and J is TRBJ2-7; D gene ambiguous. This CDR3 has 15 residues. The V gene lost 0 bases and the J gene lost 4 bases, with 13 bases spanning the gap. Germline-derived CDR1 and CDR2 are MGHRA and YSYEKL. The chain's CDR3 is CASSQDSAARYEQYF. The CDR3 region has the DNA TGCGCCAGCAGCCAAGATTCGGCTGCCCGTTACGAGCAGTACTTC.

V gene TRBV12-3 or TRBV12-4 combines with J gene TRBJ2-3; TRBD2 is a possible D gene (7 bases). V dropped 3 bases and J dropped 4 bases, with 29 bases sitting between them. The CDR3 has 20 amino acids. CDR3 in DNA: TGTGCCAGCAGTTTTTTAGCGCCCTGGGGGGGCGGAACTAGCGCAGATACGCAGTATTTT. This encodes CASSFLAPWGGGTSADTQYF.

This chain uses TRBV6-5 with TRBJ2-3; D is possibly TRBD1 (6 bases). The CDR3 has 15 amino acids. Germline values: CDR1 MNHEY, CDR2 SVGAGI. Between the trimmed V and J ends, which lost 6 bases and 2 bases, there was a span of 15 bases. The CDR3 loop is CASSDWDINTDTQYF. Written as DNA, the CDR3 is TGTGCCAGCAGCGATTGGGACATTAACACAGATACGCAGTATTTT.

The V and J genes are TRBV27 and TRBJ1-5; D not resolved. The J call is in doubt because the DNA end fits TRBJ2-3 better. The CDR3 has 13 amino acids. Germline V gene lookup returns CDR1 MNHEY and CDR2 SMNVEV (reference sequence). The CDR3 DNA reads as TGTGCCAGCAGTTTAGGGTTCAATCAGCCCCAGTATTTT. The encoded protein is CASSLGFNQPQYF.

CDR3 sequence: CASNHRSLNTEAFF. For the CDR3, the DNA is TGTGCCAGCAACCACAGGTCTCTTAACACTGAAGCTTTCTTT. The V gene is TRBV12-3 or TRBV12-4, the J gene TRBJ1-1; TRBD1 is a possible D gene (5 bases). The CDR3 runs 14 residues. V was trimmed by 7 bases and J by 2 bases, leaving 14 bases between them.

The table lists this clonotype with many counts. J is TRBJ1-2 and V is TRBV2; D is perhaps TRBD1 (5 bases). The CDR3 has 12 residues. V lost 8 bases and J 5 bases, leaving 12 bases between the germline ends. The germline V gene has CDR1 SNHLY and CDR2 FYNNEI. The CDR3 bases are TGTGCCAGCCATGCACAGGCGTATGGCTACACCTTC. This encodes CASHAQAYGYTF.

The chain carries TRBV9 and TRBJ2-6, with D tentatively TRBD1 (6 bases). This CDR3 region has 15 residues. Trimming left V 6 bases short and J 1 base short, with 11 bases between. Germline values: CDR1 SGDLS, CDR2 YYNGEE. The CDR3 nucleotides read TGTGCCAGCACACCGCAGGGGTCTGGGGCCAACGTCCTGACTTTC. Translating gives CASTPQGSGANVLTF.

The rearrangement uses TRBV30 and TRBJ1-1; no definite D call. The CDR3 is made up of 12 amino acids. Trimming took off 0 bases at V and 6 bases at J, with 8 bases between the two ends. From germline, CDR1 is GTSNPN and CDR2 SVGIG (reference sequence). CDR3 DNA: TGTGCCTGGAGTGTAGGAACCTCTGAAGCTTTCTTT. Amino acid sequence: CAWSVGTSEAFF. Full variable domain (rest looked up from reference TRBV30 and TRBJ1-1): SQTIHQWPATLVQPVGSPLSLECTVEGTSNPNLYWYRQAAGRGLQLLFYSVGIGQISSEVPQNLSASRPQDRQFILSSKKLLLSDSGFYLCAWSVGTSEAFFGQGTRLTVV.

This clonotype was observed a few times. This sequence joins TRBV15 and TRBJ2-7; D may correspond to TRBD1 or TRBD2 (5 bases each). The CDR3 is made up of 13 amino acids. Germline CDR1 LNHNV, CDR2 YYDKDF (reference sequence). Trimming removed 9 bases from V and 2 bases from J, with 14 bases in between. The CDR3 loop is CATRGALTYEQYF. CDR3 DNA: TGTGCCACGAGGGGAGCCCTGACCTACGAGCAGTACTTC.

This clonotype was detected only a few times. The chain carries TRBV7-2 and TRBJ1-2, with D possibly TRBD1 on 5 matching bases. Per the germline V gene, CDR1 is SGHTA and CDR2 is FQGNSA. Trimming cost V 2 bases and J 0 bases, with 19 bases left between them. The CDR3 totals 18 residues. Here the CDR3 DNA reads TGTGCCAGCAGCTTAAAAGTCCAGGGCACTCCTCCTAACTATGGCTACACCTTC. Translated, it gives CASSLKVQGTPPNYGYTF.

This clonotype showed up just a few times. The V and J genes are TRBV7-2 and TRBJ1-6, with 8 bases fitting TRBD1. This CDR3 region has 15 residues. The ends lost 5 bases at V and 9 bases at J; junction bases unmatched: 9. Germline V CDR1 and CDR2: SGHTA, FQGNSA. The CDR3 region has the DNA TGTGCCAGCAGCCCCCAGGGGGCCGAGGGTTCACCCCTCCACTTT. It is translated as CASSPQGAEGSPLHF.

The chain uses TRBV6-5 and TRBJ1-1; no reliable D call. Per germline, CDR1 MNHEY and CDR2 SVGAGI. The CDR3 loop spans 16 amino acids. The V gene lost 0 bases and the J gene lost 0 bases, with 11 bases spanning the gap. The CDR3 spells CASSYSTPTLNTEAFF. The DNA of the CDR3 is TGTGCCAGCAGTTACTCGACCCCAACCCTGAACACTGAAGCTTTCTTT.